This TCR beta chain was retrieved from a study of blood T cell repertoires in COVID-19. Original data processing: Amplification of reference gene primers provided the estimated nucleated cell counts. The method was immunoSEQ multiplex PCR; TCRdb's version includes in-frame clones alone and lacks a portion of them. D and trimming were read from the DNA, whereas the V and J calls and clone size are those reported in that table. This table holds a few hundred thousand clones, 85% to 90% found once. All recovered Cohort 3 donors got two negative PCRs, got clearance, or saw symptom resolution. The V and J ends lost 5 bases and 0 bases, in that order; junction bases with no gene match: 6. Germline V lookup: CDR1 LGHNT, CDR2 FRNRAP. This CDR3 has 15 residues.

Sequencing input: PBMCs or T cells enriched from blood (not recorded which). This sequence originates from a man younger than 40 who had recovered from COVID-19. This rearrangement joins TRBV12-5 to TRBJ1-1; 7 bases match TRBD1. The CDR3 sequence is CASGPGDSVNTEAFF. Written as DNA, the CDR3 is TGTGCTAGTGGTCCCGGGGACAGCGTGAACACTGAAGCTTTCTTT. The full variable domain, its missing parts supplied by reference TRBV12-5 and TRBJ1-1, is DARVTQTPRHKVTEMGQEVTMRCQPILGHNTVFWYRQTMMQGLELLAYFRNRAPLDDSGMPKDRFSAEMPDATLATLKIQPSEPRDSAVYFCASGPGDSVNTEAFFGQGTRLTVV.